The present entry profiles one TCR beta chain with its context. The antigen is unknown. Sequencing used immunoSEQ multiplex PCR; TCRdb keeps in-frame clones, though not all of them. Of some 310,000 clones listed, roughly 90% are singletons. Between the trimmed V and J ends, which lost 4 bases and 1 base, there was a span of 13 bases. Germline CDR1 is SGHDN and CDR2 is FVKESK. The CDR3 runs to 15 residues. This sample is drawn from a study of cytomegalovirus exposure and HLA in healthy donors. Overall study results and limits: Listed as cytomegalovirus-associated were 164 TCR beta chains. Specificity of three CMV-associated chains for CMV antigens was verified in vitro.

The sequencing input was PBMCs. The sequence derives from a man aged 30-40 years in good health and CMV-seronegative. This chain joins TRBV14 and TRBJ1-1; the D gene is possibly TRBD1 (6 bases). CDR3 DNA sequence: TGTGCCAGCAGCCGAACGGGACACCCGAACACTGAAGCTTTCTTT. This gives the protein CASSRTGHPNTEAFF.